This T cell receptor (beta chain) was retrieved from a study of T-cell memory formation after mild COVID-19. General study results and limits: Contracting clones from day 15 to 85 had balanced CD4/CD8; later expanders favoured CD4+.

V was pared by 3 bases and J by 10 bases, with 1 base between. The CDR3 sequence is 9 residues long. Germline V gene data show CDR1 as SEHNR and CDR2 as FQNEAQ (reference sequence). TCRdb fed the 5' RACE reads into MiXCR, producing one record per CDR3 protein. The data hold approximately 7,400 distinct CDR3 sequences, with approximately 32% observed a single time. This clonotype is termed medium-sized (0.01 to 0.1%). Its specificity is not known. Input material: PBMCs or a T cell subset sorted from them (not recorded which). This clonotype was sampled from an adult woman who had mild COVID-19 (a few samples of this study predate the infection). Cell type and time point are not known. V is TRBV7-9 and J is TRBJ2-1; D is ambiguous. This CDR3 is CASSLEQFF. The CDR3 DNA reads TGTGCCAGCAGCTTGGAGCAGTTCTTC.